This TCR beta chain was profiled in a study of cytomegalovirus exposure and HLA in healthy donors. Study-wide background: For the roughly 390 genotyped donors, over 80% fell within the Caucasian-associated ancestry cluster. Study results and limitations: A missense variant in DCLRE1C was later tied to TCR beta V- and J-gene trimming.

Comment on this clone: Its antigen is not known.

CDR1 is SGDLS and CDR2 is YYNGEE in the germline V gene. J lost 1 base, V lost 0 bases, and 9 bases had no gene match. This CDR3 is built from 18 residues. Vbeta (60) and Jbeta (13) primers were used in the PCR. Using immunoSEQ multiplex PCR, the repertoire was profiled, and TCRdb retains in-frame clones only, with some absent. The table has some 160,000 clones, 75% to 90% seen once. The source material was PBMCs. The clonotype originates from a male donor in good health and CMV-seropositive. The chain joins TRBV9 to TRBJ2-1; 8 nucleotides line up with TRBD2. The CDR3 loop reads CASSVATGRADSYNEQFF. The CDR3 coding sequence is TGTGCCAGCAGCGTAGCCACCGGGAGGGCCGATTCCTACAATGAGCAGTTCTTC.